This T cell receptor beta chain was obtained from a study of OX40 agonist ivuxolimab in advanced cancers. Study-wide results and limits: Relative to CD4+ cells, CD8+ T cells on average had more expanded clones.

With 5 bases clipped from V and 2 bases from J, the junction kept 8 bases outside the gene matches. Looked up from germline, CDR1 is LNHNV and CDR2 is YYDKDF (reference sequence). The CDR3 extends over 16 amino acids. With regard to this clone: The antigen is undetermined.

The table came from immunoSEQ multiplex PCR; TCRdb's copy has only in-frame clones and leaves some out. The data hold approximately 31,000 clones, with around nine tenths observed a single time. This specimen consisted of CD4+ or CD8+ T cells sorted from blood, obtained in a trial of the OX40 agonist ivuxolimab. V is TRBV15 and J is TRBJ2-3; 9 bases agree with TRBD2. This receptor was taken from an adult with an advanced solid tumor such as melanoma, head and neck, liver or kidney cancer. CDR3 region: CATSGLASGATDTQYF. The DNA of the CDR3 is TGTGCCACCAGCGGCCTAGCTAGCGGGGCCACAGATACGCAGTATTTT.